These T cell receptor beta chains were read from a single sample in a study of response to subunit inactivated influenza vaccine. MiXCR was run by TCRdb on the RT-PCR reads, yielding one entry per CDR3 protein. Here the sample spans fewer than 250,000 distinct CDR3 sequences, 13% to 15% being singletons. The material was CD8+ T cells sorted from PBMCs, obtained approximately 5 days after vaccination. The receptors were sampled from a man aged 50-59 years who received an inactivated influenza vaccine. Both conserved end residues are part of each CDR3. The D gene is left open where the match is weak. Clone size appears in some rows only: once, few, many, or a class for an expanded clone.

D gene	clone size	V gene	J gene	CDR3 DNA	CDR3 protein
.	few	TRBV6-5	TRBJ2-7	TGTGCCAGCAGTTTGAGGGGCAGGGATTACGCCTACGAGCAGTACTTC	CASSLRGRDYAYEQYF
.	few	TRBV29-1	TRBJ2-1	TGCAGCGTTGAAGTAGCGTTGAATGAGCAGTTCTTC	CSVEVALNEQFF
.	few	TRBV6-2/TRBV6-3	TRBJ2-7	TGTGCCAGCATCGGGTTTAGGCGTTCCAGTCACGAGCAGTACTTC	CASIGFRRSSHEQYF
TRBD2	few	TRBV3-1	TRBJ2-1	TGTGCCAGCAGCCAAGTGACTAGCGGGGCATACAATGAGCAGTTCTTC	CASSQVTSGAYNEQFF
TRBD2	.	TRBV28	TRBJ2-5	TGTGCCAGCCAAGAAACGGGACTAGCGGAACAAGAGACCCAGTACTTC	CASQETGLAEQETQYF
TRBD1	.	TRBV6-1	TRBJ2-1	TGTGCCAGCAGTGTGACAGGGATTAGGGAGCAGTTCTTC	CASSVTGIREQFF
.	.	TRBV2	TRBJ2-7	TGTGCCAGCAGTGCACAGACTCCCCCGTACGAGCAGTACTTC	CASSAQTPPYEQYF
.	.	TRBV9	TRBJ1-2	TGTGCCAGCAGCGTAGACGGGTCTAACTATGGCTACACCTTC	CASSVDGSNYGYTF
.	many	TRBV2	TRBJ1-2	TGTGCCAGCAGTGACGGATTAGTGGGCTACACCTTC	CASSDGLVGYTF
TRBD2	few	TRBV12-5	TRBJ2-5	TGTGCTAGTGGTTTGGTAACGGTGGGAGGGGAGACCCAGTACTTC	CASGLVTVGGETQYF
TRBD1	.	TRBV5-1	TRBJ2-7	TGCGCCAGCAGCCCGGACAGGGGAAGAGCCTACGAGCAGTACTTC	CASSPDRGRAYEQYF
.	.	TRBV7-9	TRBJ2-7	TGTGCCAGCAGCTTAATGGCGTATCCCTACGAGCAGTACTTC	CASSLMAYPYEQYF
.	many	TRBV4-1	TRBJ1-6	TGCGCCAGCAGCCAAGCTGATTCACCCCTCCACTTT	CASSQADSPLHF
.	.	TRBV5-6	TRBJ2-7	TGTGCCAGCAGCTTCCGTGCAGGGTGGTACGAGCAGTACTTC	CASSFRAGWYEQYF
TRBD2	few	TRBV5-1	TRBJ2-4	TGCGCCAGCAGGCGGGGGGAGGAAAACATTCAGTACTTC	CASRRGEENIQYF
.	.	TRBV30	TRBJ2-7	TGTGCCTGGAGTGTTCCCGGACGGAAGGGGTCGTACGAGCAGTACTTC	CAWSVPGRKGSYEQYF
.	few	TRBV5-1	TRBJ2-7	TGCGCCAGCAGCCCCGGAAGGGGTGAGGAGCAGTACTTC	CASSPGRGEEQYF
.	.	TRBV7-9	TRBJ2-4	TGTGCCAGCAGCTCGACATGGGACGGCAAAAACATTCAGTACTTC	CASSSTWDGKNIQYF
TRBD2	few	TRBV11-1	TRBJ2-1	TGTGCCAGCTCAGGAGGACTAGCGGGGATCAGCTCCTACAATGAGCAGTTCTTC	CASSGGLAGISSYNEQFF
.	.	TRBV20-1	TRBJ2-5	TGCAGTGGCATTTGGTGGGGTTCGGAGACCCAGTACTTC	CSGIWWGSETQYF
.	few	TRBV7-9	TRBJ2-1	TGTGCCAGCAGCACCGGCCTGGTGAATGAGCAGTTCTTC	CASSTGLVNEQFF
.	many	TRBV7-9	TRBJ2-2	TGTGCCAGCAGCTTCGGGGGCGTGAACACCGGGGAGCTGTTTTTT	CASSFGGVNTGELFF
TRBD1	.	TRBV4-3	TRBJ1-4	TGCGCCAGCAACCCCCTCGCAGGGGGTGGGGAAAAACTGTTTTTT	CASNPLAGGGEKLFF
TRBD2	.	TRBV28	TRBJ2-3	TGTGCCAGCAGTATGGGACTAGCGGGGGACACAGATACGCAGTATTTT	CASSMGLAGDTDTQYF
TRBD1	.	TRBV6-1	TRBJ2-7	TGTGCCAGCAGCCTGACAGGGGGCGTGTACGAGCAGTACTTC	CASSLTGGVYEQYF
.	few	TRBV6-2/TRBV6-3	TRBJ1-1	TGTGCCAGCAGTTACCTCCAGGCGAACACTGAAGCTTTCTTT	CASSYLQANTEAFF
TRBD1	.	TRBV5-6	TRBJ2-2	TGTGCCAGCAGCCCGGGTGGGACAGCCTACACCGGGGAGCTGTTTTTT	CASSPGGTAYTGELFF
.	few	TRBV4-1	TRBJ1-1	TGCGCCAGCAGCCAAGGTGGCAGAAAGGCTGAAGCTTTCTTT	CASSQGGRKAEAFF
TRBD2	few	TRBV2	TRBJ2-3	TGTGCCAGCAGTCCCCGACTAGCGGGGGCGGATACGCAGTATTTT	CASSPRLAGADTQYF
.	.	TRBV11-1	TRBJ2-7	TGTGCCGGCAGCGAAGGACAGCCCTACGAGCAGTACTTC	CAGSEGQPYEQYF
.	.	TRBV9	TRBJ2-7	TGTGCCAGCAGCGCGGAGGATCTCCCCGACCCTTACGAGCAGTACTTC	CASSAEDLPDPYEQYF
.	few	TRBV6-2/TRBV6-3	TRBJ2-6	TGTGCCAGCAGTTACCCTTCCTGGGCCAACGTCCTGACTTTC	CASSYPSWANVLTF
.	.	TRBV18	TRBJ1-2	TGTGCCAGCTCACCAGGGTCAAACAGGATCCCCTATGGCTACACCTTC	CASSPGSNRIPYGYTF
TRBD2	many	TRBV10-3	TRBJ2-3	TGTGCCATCAGGGAAAAGCGGGGGGGCACAGATACGCAGTATTTT	CAIREKRGGTDTQYF